The clone carrying this T cell receptor beta chain was counted a few times. What it recognizes is unknown. Included in the TCR beta cDNA libraries were unique molecular identifiers. cDNA molecules numbering about half a million came from roughly 1.1 to 9.2 million T cells. TCRdb reprocessed the PCR reads via MiXCR and lists one record per CDR3 protein. The sample carries a few hundred thousand distinct CDR3 sequences, approximately 39% recorded once. CDR1 LGHNA and CDR2 YSLEER come from the germline V gene. The CDR3 length is 14 residues. Trimming took 4 bases from V and 1 from J; bases not matched to a gene: 4. The sample originates from a study of post-analysis software for immune sequencing data. Points from the study as a whole: Controls showed significantly higher normalized Chao1 diversity than did multiple sclerosis patients. The F measure placed samples prepared in the same batch into strongly shared clusters. Comparison of patients with controls showed five or six TRBV segments more frequent in patients, TRBV5-6, TRBV5-1 and TRBV20-1 among them.

This sequence joins TRBV4-3 and TRBJ2-7, with 7 positions matching TRBD2. Sequencing was carried out using blood. This receptor was obtained from a girl aged 2-10 years with multiple sclerosis. The CDR3 loop reads CASSRSSGSYEQYF. Written as DNA, the CDR3 is TGCGCCAGCAGCCGGTCTAGCGGATCCTACGAGCAGTACTTC.